Each of the 27 T cell receptor beta chains below was sequenced from the same sample in a study of T-cell memory formation after mild COVID-19. TCRdb ran MiXCR on the 5' RACE reads and lists one entry per CDR3 protein. The sample holds about 360,000 distinct CDR3 sequences, around 14% seen once. The sample was PBMCs or a T cell subset sorted from them (not recorded which). Source of these receptors: a man aged 18 to 30 who had mild COVID-19 (a few samples of this study predate the infection). Cell type and time point are not known.

This chain uses TRBV5-1 with TRBJ1-2, with D unclear. CDR3 length: 16 residues. Per the germline V gene, CDR1 is SGHRS and CDR2 is YFSETQ. Trimming took 0 bases from V and 4 from J, leaving 16 bases between them. The CDR3: CASSLDPRVLLYGYTF. The CDR3 nucleotides read TGCGCCAGCAGCTTGGATCCCCGGGTGCTTCTCTATGGCTACACCTTC.

This clonotype turned up a few times. The V call is TRBV12-3 or TRBV12-4, the J call TRBJ2-5; 7 nucleotides line up with TRBD2. Unmatched junction bases numbered 4, after V lost 6 bases and J lost 3 bases. The CDR3 runs to 13 residues. CDR3 coding DNA: TGTGCCAGCAGCAATCTAGCGGAAGAGACCCAGTACTTC. Translated, it gives CASSNLAEETQYF.

This clonotype turned up a few times. This sequence joins TRBV5-5 and TRBJ2-4; weak D call: TRBD1 (5 bases). The CDR3 spans 13 residues. Trimming removed 0 bases at V and 5 bases at J, with 6 bases between. Germline CDR1 is SGHKS and CDR2 is YYEKEE (reference sequence). DNA of the CDR3: TGTGCCAGCAGCTTGGCCAGGGAAAACATTCAGTACTTC. Protein sequence: CASSLARENIQYF.

The chain uses TRBV30 and TRBJ2-2, with 7 bases that match TRBD2. CDR3 length: 14 amino acids. V lost 4 bases, J lost 4 bases, and 6 bases stayed unmatched. The germline V gene has CDR1 GTSNPN and CDR2 SVGIG (reference sequence). The CDR3: CAWKRDFVTGELFF. In nucleotides, the CDR3 is TGTGCCTGGAAGCGGGACTTTGTCACCGGGGAGCTGTTTTTT.

Only a few counts were recorded for this clonotype. The V gene is TRBV9, the J gene TRBJ2-1; unclear D gene. CDR1 is SGDLS and CDR2 is YYNGEE in the germline V gene. The V and J ends lost 3 bases and 4 bases respectively, with 5 bases between them. This CDR3 has 12 residues. The CDR3 spells CASSDAYNEQFF. CDR3 nucleotide sequence: TGTGCCAGCAGCGACGCATACAATGAGCAGTTCTTC. The full variable domain, completed using reference TRBV9 and TRBJ2-1, is DSGVTQTPKHLITATGQRVTLRCSPRSGDLSVYWYQQSLDQGLQFLIQYYNGEERAKGNILERFSAQQFPDLHSELNLSSLELGDSALYFCASSDAYNEQFFGPGTRLTVL.

This clonotype was seen more than once but under ten times. This chain connects TRBV7-9 to TRBJ1-2, with TRBD1 identical over 7 bases. The CDR3 covers 14 residues. Trimming cost V 4 bases and J 3 bases; bases outside gene matches: 5. Germline V gene sequence: CDR1 SEHNR, CDR2 FQNEAQ (reference sequence). In DNA form, the CDR3 reads TGTGCCAGCAGCTCGTACGGGACAGACTATGGCTACACCTTC. Translating it yields CASSSYGTDYGYTF.

A few counts support this clonotype. The chain combines TRBV5-1 with TRBJ2-3, with a weak D call TRBD2 (6 bases). This CDR3 region has 18 residues. V gave up 4 bases and J gave up 5 bases, with 26 bases separating them. Looked up from germline, CDR1 is SGHRS and CDR2 is YFSETQ. CDR3 nucleotide sequence: TGCGCCAGCAGCCAAATGGACGCCCGGGTGGGGGGTAGAGATACGCAGTATTTT. Its protein product is CASSQMDARVGGRDTQYF.

The chain recombines TRBV19 with TRBJ1-1; D is uncertain. The V end was cut by 6 bases, the J end by 0 bases, with 20 bases between. This CDR3 region has 17 residues. Germline loops: CDR1 LNHDA, CDR2 SQIVND (reference sequence). CDR3 region: CASRGPGPIHLNTEAFF. The CDR3 DNA sequence: TGTGCCAGTAGGGGCCCGGGCCCCATCCACCTGAACACTGAAGCTTTCTTT.

This clonotype occurred many times. This sequence joins TRBV28 and TRBJ2-6; maybe TRBD2 (6 bases). Germline CDR1 and CDR2: MDHEN and SYDVKM. V lost 6 bases and J lost 0, with 9 bases in between. CDR3 length: 15 residues. The CDR3 nucleotides are TGTGCCAGCAGCCTCGGGAGCTCTGGGGCCAACGTCCTGACTTTC. This gives the protein CASSLGSSGANVLTF.

The chain recombines TRBV7-9 with TRBJ1-4; D is uncertain. CDR3 length equals 14 residues. Trimming stripped 5 bases from V and 8 bases from J, with 15 bases between. Germline V CDR1 and CDR2: SEHNR, FQNEAQ (reference sequence). CDR3 sequence (DNA): TGTGCCAGCAGCACTCGCGGTGCAGACGAAAAACTGTTTTTT. This encodes CASSTRGADEKLFF. Variable domain in full (rest from reference TRBV7-9 and TRBJ1-4): DTGVSQNPRHKITKRGQNVTFRCDPISEHNRLYWYRQTLGQGPEFLTYFQNEAQLEKSRLLSDRFSAERPKGSFSTLEIQRTEQGDSAMYLCASSTRGADEKLFFGSGTQLSVL.

The rearrangement joins TRBV20-1 to TRBJ1-2; perhaps TRBD1 as D (5 bases). CDR3 length equals 13 residues. V lost 3 bases to trimming and J lost 1 base, with 9 bases between them. From germline, CDR1 is DFQATT and CDR2 SNEGSKA (reference sequence). The CDR3 bases are TGCAGTGCTAGTGACAGCAATAACTATGGCTACACCTTC. It encodes CSASDSNNYGYTF.

This clonotype was seen a few times. The chain links TRBV15 to TRBJ2-7; 10 bases are a match to TRBD2. The trim removed 1 base at V and 3 bases at J, leaving 3 bases unmatched. Germline values: CDR1 LNHNV, CDR2 YYDKDF (reference sequence). The CDR3 is made up of 15 amino acids. CDR3 in amino acids: CATSRASGGDYEQYV. In DNA, the CDR3 is TGTGCCACCAGCAGAGCTAGCGGGGGAGACTACGAGCAGTACGTC.

This clonotype was counted only a few times. The chain is built from TRBV7-9 and TRBJ2-5; tentative D call: TRBD2 (8 bases). The CDR3 is 17 residues long. Germline lookup yields CDR1 SEHNR and CDR2 FQNEAQ (reference sequence). V was cut by 1 base and J by 1 base, with 16 bases left in between. CDR3 DNA sequence: TGTGCCAGCAGCTTAGGGGGGACAGCGGGAGCCCAAGAGACCCAGTACTTC. Translating gives CASSLGGTAGAQETQYF.

This clonotype showed up just a few times. The J gene is TRBJ2-1, the V gene TRBV20-1; D gene ambiguous. V lost 0 bases, J lost 0 bases, and 27 bases lay in between. Germline V gene lookup returns CDR1 DFQATT and CDR2 SNEGSKA (reference sequence). The length of the CDR3 is 21 residues. CDR3 in DNA: TGCAGTGCTAGAGATATACTATTCATCGTTGGGGTTTCTCCCTCCTACAATGAGCAGTTCTTC. It encodes CSARDILFIVGVSPSYNEQFF.

This clonotype was detected only a few times. CDR3 bases: TGTGCCAGCAGCTTAGGGACAGGGGACACCGGGGAGCTGTTTTTT. Translation gives CASSLGTGDTGELFF. The chain links TRBV5-5 to TRBJ2-2; 10 bases line up with TRBD1. The CDR3 loop spans 15 amino acids. Germline CDR1 reads SGHKS; CDR2 reads YYEKEE (reference sequence). The trim removed 2 bases at V and 3 bases at J, leaving 1 base unmatched.

This rearrangement joins TRBV5-1 to TRBJ2-3, with 10 bases lining up with TRBD2. CDR1 SGHRS and CDR2 YFSETQ come from the germline V gene. With V trimmed by 4 bases and J by 1 base, 6 bases remained unmatched. The CDR3 consists of 16 residues. The CDR3 region has the DNA TGCGCCAGCAGCAAGGATCTAGCGGGGGGCACAGATACGCAGTATTTT. It yields the protein CASSKDLAGGTDTQYF.

The V call is TRBV6-6, the J call TRBJ2-5, with D maybe TRBD2 (7 bases). V lost 7 bases, J lost 5 bases, and 23 bases lay in between. Germline values: CDR1 MNHNY, CDR2 SVGAGI (reference sequence). The CDR3 covers 16 residues. CDR3 protein: CASTLRLGGGSETQYF. The CDR3 region has the DNA TGTGCCAGCACCCTCCGTCTAGGCGGGGGCTCGGAGACCCAGTACTTC.

This chain joins TRBV7-2 and TRBJ2-4; 10 nucleotides line up with TRBD2. With V trimmed by 5 bases and J by 5 bases, 3 bases remained unmatched. Germline assignment: CDR1 SGHTA and CDR2 FQGNSA. This CDR3 contains 14 residues. The CDR3 loop is CASSLGLAENIQYF. The CDR3 coding sequence is TGTGCCAGCAGCCTCGGACTAGCGGAAAACATTCAGTACTTC.

This clonotype was seen a handful of times. The V and J genes are TRBV4-2 and TRBJ2-3, with TRBD2 identical over 10 bases. In germline, CDR1 is LGHNA, CDR2 YNFKEQ. The CDR3 covers 17 residues. V was clipped by 6 bases and J by 5 bases; unmatched bases: 14. The CDR3 DNA reads TGTGCCAGCAGAACGCAGGCAGCGGGGGGGCAGGGAGATACGCAGTATTTT. Encoded protein: CASRTQAAGGQGDTQYF.

The sample holds a few counts of this clonotype. The chain combines TRBV6-2 or TRBV6-3 with TRBJ2-3; D is uncertain. The V end lost 7 bases, the J end lost 0 bases, and 14 bases lay between the germline ends. CDR3 size: 15 residues. CDR1 MNHEY and CDR2 SVGEGT come from the germline V gene. This CDR3 reads CASTRVPVSTDTQYF. CDR3 sequence (DNA): TGTGCCAGCACCCGGGTACCCGTTAGCACAGATACGCAGTATTTT.

The chain has TRBV2 and TRBJ2-2; 10 bases are a match to TRBD2. This CDR3 contains 16 residues. The V gene end was trimmed by 5 bases and the J gene end by 1 base; junction bases not matched to a gene: 4. Germline V gene lookup returns CDR1 SNHLY and CDR2 FYNNEI. For the CDR3, the DNA is TGTGCCAGCAGTCACGGACTAGCGGTGAACACCGGGGAGCTGTTTTTT. Translated: CASSHGLAVNTGELFF. Full variable domain (missing parts from reference TRBV2 and TRBJ2-2): EPEVTQTPSHQVTQMGQEVILRCVPISNHLYFYWYRQILGQKVEFLVSFYNNEISEKSEIFDDQFSVERPDGSNFTLKIRSTKLEDSAMYFCASSHGLAVNTGELFFGEGSRLTVL.

This clonotype was counted ten times or more. CDR3 loop: CASSLAIGFVDSPLHF. The CDR3 bases are TGCGCCAGCAGCTTGGCCATCGGGTTCGTGGATTCACCCCTCCACTTT. This sequence joins TRBV5-1 and TRBJ1-6, with unresolved D. This CDR3 has 16 residues. Germline CDR1 reads SGHRS; CDR2 reads YFSETQ. Trimming cost V 0 bases and J 8 bases, with 15 bases left between them. Supplemented by reference TRBV5-1 and TRBJ1-6, the full variable domain reads KAGVTQTPRYLIKTRGQQVTLSCSPISGHRSVSWYQQTPGQGLQFLFEYFSETQRNKGNFPGRFSGRQFSNSRSEMNVSTLELGDSALYLCASSLAIGFVDSPLHFGNGTRLTVT.

This clonotype was picked up a small number of times. The V and J genes are TRBV18 and TRBJ1-5, with D possibly matching TRBD1 (5 bases). Trimming pared 5 bases from V and 1 base from J, leaving 15 bases between. Germline CDR1 is KGHSH and CDR2 is LQKENI. This CDR3 region has 16 residues. CDR3 bases: TGTGCCAGCTCAATATTGGGACTTGGAAGCAATCAGCCCCAGCATTTT. Its translation is CASSILGLGSNQPQHF.

This clonotype was seen repeatedly, ten times or more. V and J are TRBV9 and TRBJ2-3, with 7 bases aligning to TRBD1. The CDR3 runs 14 residues. The V and J ends lost 0 bases and 6 bases, in that order; junction bases with no gene match: 4. From germline, CDR1 is SGDLS and CDR2 YYNGEE. CDR3 coding DNA: TGTGCCAGCAGCGTAGAGGGGGCGACCGATACGCAGTATTTT. Its protein product is CASSVEGATDTQYF.

This clonotype was counted between two and nine times. The V call is TRBV5-1, the J call TRBJ2-5; 8 positions match TRBD2. Germline V gene data show CDR1 as SGHRS and CDR2 as YFSETQ. CDR3 length equals 15 residues. The junction had 9 bases not matched to a gene; V was cut back by 5 bases and J by 3 bases. The CDR3 nucleotides are TGCGCCAGCAGTATCTACGGGGGGGCCGAAGAGACCCAGTACTTC. It specifies CASSIYGGAEETQYF.

This clonotype turned up a few times. The J gene is TRBJ2-3, the V gene TRBV7-2; TRBD2 agrees at 8 bases. The CDR3 covers 18 residues. Trimming took 5 bases from V and 2 from J; bases not matched to a gene: 15. Germline CDR1 SGHTA, CDR2 FQGNSA. CDR3: CASSLNPAGASNTDTQYF. The CDR3 DNA is TGTGCCAGCAGCCTAAATCCAGCGGGGGCCTCTAACACAGATACGCAGTATTTT.

The table lists this clonotype with many counts. The rearrangement links TRBV6-5 to TRBJ2-7; D remains ambiguous. V dropped 0 bases and J dropped 6 bases, with 18 bases sitting between them. The length of the CDR3 is 16 residues. The V gene's germline CDR1 is MNHEY and CDR2 SVGAGI. The CDR3 DNA reads as TGTGCCAGCAGTTACTCCCAAAACGGTTGGGGTGTCGAGCAGTACTTC. As protein: CASSYSQNGWGVEQYF.